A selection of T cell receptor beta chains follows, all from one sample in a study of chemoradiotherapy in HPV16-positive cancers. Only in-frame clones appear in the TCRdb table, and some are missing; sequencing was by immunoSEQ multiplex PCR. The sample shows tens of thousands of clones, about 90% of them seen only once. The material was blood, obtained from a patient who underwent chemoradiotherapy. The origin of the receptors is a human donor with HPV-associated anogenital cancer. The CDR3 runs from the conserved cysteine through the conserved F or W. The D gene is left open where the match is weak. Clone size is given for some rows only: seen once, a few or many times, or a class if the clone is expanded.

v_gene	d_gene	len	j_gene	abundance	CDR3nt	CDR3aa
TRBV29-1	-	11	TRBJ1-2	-	TGCAGCGTTGGGACATTCGATGGCTACACCTTC	CSVGTFDGYTF
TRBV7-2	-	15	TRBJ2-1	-	TGTGCCAGCACCCCTCCCGGGCCCGCATACAATGAGCAGTTCTTC	CASTPPGPAYNEQFF
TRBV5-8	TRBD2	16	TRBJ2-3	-	TGTGCCAGCAGCCCAGAGGCTAGCGGGTTTACAGATACGCAGTATTTT	CASSPEASGFTDTQYF
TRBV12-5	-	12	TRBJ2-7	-	TGTGCTAGTGGTTTGGCTACAAAAGAGCAGTACTTC	CASGLATKEQYF
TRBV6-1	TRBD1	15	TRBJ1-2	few	TGTGCCAGCAGTGAGGGGACAGGTACTAACTATGGCTACACCTTC	CASSEGTGTNYGYTF
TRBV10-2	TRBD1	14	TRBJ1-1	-	TGCGCCAGCAGTGAGTATACAGGGGGCACTGAAGCTTTCTTT	CASSEYTGGTEAFF
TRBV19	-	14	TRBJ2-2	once	TGTGCCAGTACGGCAGGGGCCAACACCGGGGAGCTGTTTTTT	CASTAGANTGELFF
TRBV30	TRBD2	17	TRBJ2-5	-	TGTGCCTGGAGGGGATCCTCCGGGGGGGGGTACCAAGAGACCCAGTACTTC	CAWRGSSGGGYQETQYF
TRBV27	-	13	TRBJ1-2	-	TGTGCCAGCAGTTTAAGAGGGAGTTTGGGCTACACCTTC	CASSLRGSLGYTF
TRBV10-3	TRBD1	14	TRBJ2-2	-	TGTGCCATCAGGGACAGGGTAGCGACCGGGGAGCTGTTTTTT	CAIRDRVATGELFF
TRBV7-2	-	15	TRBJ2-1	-	TGTGCCAGCAGCTTAGTGGGGAGCTCCTACAATGAGCAGTTCTTC	CASSLVGSSYNEQFF
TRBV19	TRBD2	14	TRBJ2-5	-	TGTGCCAGTAACCTGGTCCACCGGGGGGGGACCCAGTACTTC	CASNLVHRGGTQYF
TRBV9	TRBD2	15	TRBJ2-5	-	TGTGCCAGCAGAGCCATAGGACTAGCAGGAGAGACCCAGTACTTC	CASRAIGLAGETQYF
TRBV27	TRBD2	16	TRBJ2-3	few	TGTGCCAGCAGTTCTTGGGACTACCTTAGCACAGATACGCAGTATTTT	CASSSWDYLSTDTQYF